The present TCR beta chain was sequenced within a study of blood T cell repertoires in COVID-19. Sequenced by immunoSEQ multiplex PCR; TCRdb stores in-frame clones only, minus some. The sample lists around 160,000 clones, 80% to 90% seen once, with around 8% in the top ten. CDR1 and CDR2 from the germline V gene are MNHEY and SVGAGI. V lost 7 bases, J lost 4 bases, and 5 bases stayed unmatched. This CDR3 has 13 residues. The receptor's source is a woman aged 55-69 years with COVID-19, enrolled during active disease. The sample taken for sequencing was peripheral blood. This chain links TRBV6-5 with TRBJ1-1; TRBD1 matches 8 bases. The CDR3 region is CASMITGGTEAFF. DNA for the CDR3: TGTGCCAGCATGATCACAGGGGGCACTGAAGCTTTCTTT.